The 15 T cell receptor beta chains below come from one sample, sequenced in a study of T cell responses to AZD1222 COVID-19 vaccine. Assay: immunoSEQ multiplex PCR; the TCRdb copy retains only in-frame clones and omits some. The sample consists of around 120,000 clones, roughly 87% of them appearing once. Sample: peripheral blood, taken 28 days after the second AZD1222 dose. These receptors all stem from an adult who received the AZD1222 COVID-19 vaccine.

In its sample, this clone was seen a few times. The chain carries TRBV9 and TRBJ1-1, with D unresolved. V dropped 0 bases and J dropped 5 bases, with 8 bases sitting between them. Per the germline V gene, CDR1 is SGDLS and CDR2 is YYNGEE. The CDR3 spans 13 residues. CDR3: CASSVVPETEAFF. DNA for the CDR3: TGTGCCAGCAGCGTAGTCCCGGAGACTGAAGCTTTCTTT.

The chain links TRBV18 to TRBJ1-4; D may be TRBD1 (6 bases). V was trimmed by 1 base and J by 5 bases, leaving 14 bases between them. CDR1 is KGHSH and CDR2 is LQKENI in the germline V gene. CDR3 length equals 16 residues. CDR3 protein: CASSPRSGEGNEKLFF. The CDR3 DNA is TGTGCCAGCTCACCACGTTCAGGGGAGGGAAATGAAAAACTGTTTTTT.

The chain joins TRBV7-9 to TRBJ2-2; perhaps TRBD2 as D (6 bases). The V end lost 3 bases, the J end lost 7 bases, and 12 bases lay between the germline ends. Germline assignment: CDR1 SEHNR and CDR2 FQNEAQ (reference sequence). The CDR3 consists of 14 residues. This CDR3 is CASSFAGRNGELFF. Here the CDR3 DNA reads TGTGCCAGCAGCTTCGCAGGGAGGAACGGGGAGCTGTTTTTT.

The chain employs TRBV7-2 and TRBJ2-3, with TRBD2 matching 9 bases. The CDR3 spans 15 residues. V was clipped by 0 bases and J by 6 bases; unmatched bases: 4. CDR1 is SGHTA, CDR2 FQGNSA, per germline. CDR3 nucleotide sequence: TGTGCCAGCAGCTTAGCCCTAGCGGGGTCCGATACGCAGTATTTT. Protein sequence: CASSLALAGSDTQYF.

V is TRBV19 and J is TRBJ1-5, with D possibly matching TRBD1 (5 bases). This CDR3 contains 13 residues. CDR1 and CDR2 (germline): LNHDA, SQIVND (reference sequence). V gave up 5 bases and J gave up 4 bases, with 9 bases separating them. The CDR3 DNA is TGTGCCAGTAGTCAACAGGTTAATCAGCCCCAGCATTTT. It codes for CASSQQVNQPQHF.

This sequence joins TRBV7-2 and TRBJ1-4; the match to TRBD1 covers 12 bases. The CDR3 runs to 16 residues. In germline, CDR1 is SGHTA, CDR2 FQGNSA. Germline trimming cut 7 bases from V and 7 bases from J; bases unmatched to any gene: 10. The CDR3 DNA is TGTGCCAGCAACCGGGGACAGGGGGCGCTTCGTGAAAAACTGTTTTTT. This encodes CASNRGQGALREKLFF.

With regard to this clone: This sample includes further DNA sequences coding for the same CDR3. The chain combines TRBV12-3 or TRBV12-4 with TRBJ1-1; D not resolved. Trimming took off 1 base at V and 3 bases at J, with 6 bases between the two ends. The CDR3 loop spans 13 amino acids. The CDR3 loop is CASSLDSYTEAFF. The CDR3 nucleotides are TGTGCCAGCAGTTTAGACAGTTACACTGAAGCTTTCTTT.

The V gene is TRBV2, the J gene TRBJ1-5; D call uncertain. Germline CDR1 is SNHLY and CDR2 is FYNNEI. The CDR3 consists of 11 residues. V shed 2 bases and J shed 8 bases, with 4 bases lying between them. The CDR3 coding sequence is TGTGCCAGCAGTGAATCGGAGCCCCAGCATTTT. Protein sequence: CASSESEPQHF.

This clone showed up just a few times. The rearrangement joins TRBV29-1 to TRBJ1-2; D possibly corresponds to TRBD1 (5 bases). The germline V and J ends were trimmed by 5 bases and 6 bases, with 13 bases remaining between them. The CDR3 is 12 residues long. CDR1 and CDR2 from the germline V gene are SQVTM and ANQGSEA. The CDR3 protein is CSVLSQGDGYTF. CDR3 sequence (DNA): TGCAGCGTTCTTTCTCAGGGCGATGGCTACACCTTC.

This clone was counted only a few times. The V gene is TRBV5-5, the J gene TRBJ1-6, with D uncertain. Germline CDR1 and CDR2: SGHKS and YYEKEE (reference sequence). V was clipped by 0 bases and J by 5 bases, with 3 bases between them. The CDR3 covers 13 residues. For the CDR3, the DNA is TGTGCCAGCAGCTTGGGGGATAATTCACCCCTCCACTTT. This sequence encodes CASSLGDNSPLHF. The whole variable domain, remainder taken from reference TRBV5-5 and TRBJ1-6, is DAGVTQSPTHLIKTRGQQVTLRCSPISGHKSVSWYQQVLGQGPQFIFQYYEKEERGRGNFPDRFSARQFPNYSSELNVNALLLGDSALYLCASSLGDNSPLHFGNGTRLTVT.

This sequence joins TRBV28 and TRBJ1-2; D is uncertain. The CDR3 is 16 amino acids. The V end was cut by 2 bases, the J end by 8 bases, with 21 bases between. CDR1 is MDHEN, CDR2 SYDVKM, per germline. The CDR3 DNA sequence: TGTGCCAGCAGTTTAATTGATGATCGGGTGAGGAAGGGCTACACCTTC. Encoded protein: CASSLIDDRVRKGYTF.

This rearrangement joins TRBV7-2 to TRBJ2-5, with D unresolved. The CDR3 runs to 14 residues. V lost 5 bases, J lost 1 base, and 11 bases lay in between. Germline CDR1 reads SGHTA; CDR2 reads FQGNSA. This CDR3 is CASSPRPFQETQYF. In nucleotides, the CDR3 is TGTGCCAGCAGCCCAAGACCATTCCAAGAGACCCAGTACTTC. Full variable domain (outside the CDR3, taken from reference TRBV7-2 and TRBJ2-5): GAGVSQSPSNKVTEKGKDVELRCDPISGHTALYWYRQSLGQGLEFLIYFQGNSAPDKSGLPSDRFSAERTGGSVSTLTIQRTQQEDSAVYLCASSPRPFQETQYFGPGTRLLVL.

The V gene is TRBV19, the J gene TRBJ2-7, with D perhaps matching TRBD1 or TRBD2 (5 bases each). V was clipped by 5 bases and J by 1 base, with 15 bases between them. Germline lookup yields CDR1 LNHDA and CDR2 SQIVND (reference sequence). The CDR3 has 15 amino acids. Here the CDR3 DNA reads TGTGCCAGTAGTGCCCCCGGGACCGCTTCCTACGAGCAGTACTTC. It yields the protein CASSAPGTASYEQYF.

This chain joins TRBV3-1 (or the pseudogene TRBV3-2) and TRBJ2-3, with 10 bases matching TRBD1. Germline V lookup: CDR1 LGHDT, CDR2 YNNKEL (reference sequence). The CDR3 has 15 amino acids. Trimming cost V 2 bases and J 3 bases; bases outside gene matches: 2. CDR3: CASSQRDRGTDTQYF. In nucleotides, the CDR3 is TGTGCCAGCAGCCAACGGGACAGGGGTACAGATACGCAGTATTTT.

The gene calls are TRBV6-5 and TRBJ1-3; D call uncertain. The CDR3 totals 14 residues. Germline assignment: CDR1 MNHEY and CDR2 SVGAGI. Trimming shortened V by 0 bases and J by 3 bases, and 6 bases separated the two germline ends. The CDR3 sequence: CASSYSFDGNTIYF. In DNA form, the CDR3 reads TGTGCCAGCAGTTACTCGTTTGATGGAAACACCATATATTTT.